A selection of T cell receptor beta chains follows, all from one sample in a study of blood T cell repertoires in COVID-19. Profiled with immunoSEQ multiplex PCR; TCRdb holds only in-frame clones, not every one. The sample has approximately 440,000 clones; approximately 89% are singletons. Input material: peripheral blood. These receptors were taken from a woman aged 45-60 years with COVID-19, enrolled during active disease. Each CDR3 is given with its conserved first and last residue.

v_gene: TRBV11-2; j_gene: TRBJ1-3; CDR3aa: CASSLNGVISGNTIYF
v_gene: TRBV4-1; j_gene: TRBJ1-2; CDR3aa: CASSQDGSANYGYTF
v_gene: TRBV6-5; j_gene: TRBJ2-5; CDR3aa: CASRYRGQETQYF
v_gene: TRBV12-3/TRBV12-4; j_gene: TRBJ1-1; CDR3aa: CASSRDSLEAFF
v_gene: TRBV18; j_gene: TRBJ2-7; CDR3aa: CASSPLQGDYEQYF
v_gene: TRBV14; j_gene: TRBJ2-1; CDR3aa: CASSVTGFEQFF
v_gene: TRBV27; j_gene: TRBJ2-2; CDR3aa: CASSYSLSGELFF
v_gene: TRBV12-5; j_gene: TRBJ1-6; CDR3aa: CASGWGQGASSPLHF
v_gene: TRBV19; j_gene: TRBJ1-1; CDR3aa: CASSPRTGWKNTEAFF
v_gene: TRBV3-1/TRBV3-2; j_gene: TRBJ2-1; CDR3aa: CASSQDLAGSREQFF